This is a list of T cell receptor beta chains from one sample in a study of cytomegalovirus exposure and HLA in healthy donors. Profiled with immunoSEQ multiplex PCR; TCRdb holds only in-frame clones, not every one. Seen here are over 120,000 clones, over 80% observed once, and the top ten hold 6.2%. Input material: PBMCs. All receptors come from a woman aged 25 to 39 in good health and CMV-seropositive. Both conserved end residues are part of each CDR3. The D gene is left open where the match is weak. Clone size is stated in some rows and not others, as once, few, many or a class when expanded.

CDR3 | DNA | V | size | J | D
CASSESPLAGGMNEQFF | TGTGCCAGCAGTGAAAGTCCACTAGCGGGAGGTATGAATGAGCAGTTCTTC | TRBV2 | NA | TRBJ2-1 | TRBD2
CSVAQGRANYGYTF | TGCAGCGTGGCACAGGGGCGAGCTAACTATGGCTACACCTTC | TRBV29-1 | NA | TRBJ1-2 | TRBD1
CASSPSPGTSSYEQYF | TGTGCCAGCAGCCCCTCTCCCGGGACTAGCTCCTACGAGCAGTACTTC | TRBV9 | NA | TRBJ2-7 | TRBD2
CASSVGLAGTGELFF | TGTGCCAGCAGCGTGGGACTAGCGGGCACCGGGGAGCTGTTTTTT | TRBV11-2 | NA | TRBJ2-2 | TRBD2
CSATGTGQRGIWYTF | TGCAGCGCAACCGGGACAGGCCAGAGGGGTATTTGGTACACCTTC | TRBV29-1 | NA | TRBJ1-2 | TRBD1
CASSIEHPPYEQYF | TGTGCCAGTAGTATAGAACACCCGCCTTACGAGCAGTACTTC | TRBV19 | NA | TRBJ2-7 | NA
CASSYPSDGRADEQFF | TGTGCCAGCAGCTACCCTTCGGACGGGAGGGCCGATGAGCAGTTCTTC | TRBV2 | NA | TRBJ2-1 | TRBD2
CASSRGGVDYGYTF | TGTGCCAGCAGCCGCGGCGGCGTGGACTATGGCTACACCTTC | TRBV7-9 | NA | TRBJ1-2 | NA
CASSFMTGGAEDEAFF | TGTGCCAGCAGCTTTATGACAGGGGGCGCCGAGGATGAAGCTTTCTTT | TRBV5-4 | NA | TRBJ1-1 | TRBD1
CSVELSPGLAGVPRARNEQFF | TGCAGCGTTGAGCTATCTCCGGGACTAGCGGGAGTACCTCGGGCCCGCAATGAGCAGTTCTTC | TRBV29-1 | NA | TRBJ2-1 | TRBD2
CASSLGGGSYNEQFF | TGCGCCAGCAGCTTGGGAGGGGGCTCCTACAATGAGCAGTTCTTC | TRBV5-1 | NA | TRBJ2-1 | NA
CASAIGGGRVTEAFF | TGTGCCAGTGCCATAGGGGGCGGCCGGGTCACTGAAGCTTTCTTT | TRBV19 | NA | TRBJ1-1 | TRBD1
CASSASGQGRSGELFF | TGTGCCAGCAGCGCCTCCGGACAGGGGCGCTCCGGGGAGCTGTTTTTT | TRBV9 | NA | TRBJ2-2 | TRBD1
CASSSQGVGTDTQYF | TGTGCCAGCAGTTCACAGGGGGTTGGGACAGATACGCAGTATTTT | TRBV27 | NA | TRBJ2-3 | TRBD1
CSAGGRTQYF | TGCAGTGCCGGGGGGCGGACCCAGTACTTC | TRBV20-1 | NA | TRBJ2-5 | NA
CASIPPSWSSCSGANVLTF | TGTGCCAGCATCCCCCCCAGTTGGTCCTCTTGCTCTGGGGCCAACGTCCTGACTTTC | TRBV21-1 | few | TRBJ2-6 | NA
CASSRRTTGYGYTF | TGTGCCAGCAGTCGTAGGACAACAGGCTATGGCTACACCTTC | TRBV28 | NA | TRBJ1-2 | NA
CASSSLGQLKDQYF | TGTGCCAGCAGCTCGCTGGGACAGCTCAAGGACCAGTACTTC | TRBV6-5 | once | TRBJ2-5 | TRBD1
CASSLRAGGTYEQYF | TGTGCCAGCAGCTTGAGGGCGGGAGGAACCTACGAGCAGTACTTC | TRBV7-2 | NA | TRBJ2-7 | TRBD2
CASSLRQGEAFF | TGTGCCAGCAGTTTACGGCAGGGTGAAGCTTTCTTT | TRBV28 | NA | TRBJ1-1 | NA
CAISEPGVAGPRRSYNEQFF | TGTGCCATCAGTGAGCCCGGAGTAGCGGGACCCCGCCGCTCCTACAATGAGCAGTTCTTC | TRBV10-3 | NA | TRBJ2-1 | TRBD2
CASSHGTSGRDEQYF | TGTGCCAGCAGCCACGGGACTAGCGGGAGGGACGAGCAGTACTTC | TRBV7-9 | few | TRBJ2-7 | TRBD2
CASSYSLAGEDTQYF | TGTGCCAGCAGTTACTCGCTAGCGGGAGAAGATACGCAGTATTTT | TRBV6-5 | NA | TRBJ2-3 | TRBD2
CASSLRGQETQYF | TGTGCCAGCAGTTTACGGGGCCAAGAGACCCAGTACTTC | TRBV28 | few | TRBJ2-5 | NA
CASSTVRTMGIEQYF | TGTGCCAGCTCAACTGTAAGGACAATGGGTATAGAGCAGTACTTC | TRBV18 | NA | TRBJ2-7 | NA
CASSLRGKTEAFF | TGCGCCAGCAGCCTCAGGGGAAAGACTGAAGCTTTCTTT | TRBV5-1 | once | TRBJ1-1 | NA
CATSGQAQRNNQPQHF | TGTGCCACCAGCGGTCAGGCGCAGAGAAATAATCAGCCCCAGCATTTT | TRBV15 | NA | TRBJ1-5 | NA
CASSSEGPSTDTQYF | TGTGCCAGCAGTTCTGAGGGTCCTAGCACAGATACGCAGTATTTT | TRBV5-6 | NA | TRBJ2-3 | NA
CASSSRLAGSHRSYNEQFF | TGTGCCAGCAGCTCCCGACTAGCGGGATCACATCGGTCCTACAATGAGCAGTTCTTC | TRBV7-9 | NA | TRBJ2-1 | TRBD2
CSVEVGPESLYNEQFF | TGCAGCGTTGAAGTGGGCCCCGAGAGCCTCTACAATGAGCAGTTCTTC | TRBV29-1 | NA | TRBJ2-1 | NA
CASSLVQFNQPQHF | TGTGCCAGCAGCTTAGTCCAGTTCAATCAGCCCCAGCATTTT | TRBV7-2 | NA | TRBJ1-5 | NA
CASSLRGGVSNEQFF | TGTGCCAGCAGTCTCCGAGGGGGAGTAAGTAATGAGCAGTTCTTC | TRBV6-6 | NA | TRBJ2-1 | NA
CASSTWTDYNYGYTF | TGTGCCAGCAGCACTTGGACGGACTACAACTATGGCTACACCTTC | TRBV7-9 | NA | TRBJ1-2 | NA
CASSETREDTQYF | TGCGCCAGCAGTGAGACGAGGGAGGATACGCAGTATTTT | TRBV10-1 | NA | TRBJ2-3 | NA
CASSFGGSTYEQYF | TGCGCCAGCAGCTTCGGCGGGAGTACCTACGAGCAGTACTTC | TRBV5-1 | few | TRBJ2-7 | TRBD2
CASSRTGVDEQYF | TGCGCCAGCAGCCGGACAGGGGTGGACGAGCAGTACTTC | TRBV5-1 | NA | TRBJ2-7 | TRBD1